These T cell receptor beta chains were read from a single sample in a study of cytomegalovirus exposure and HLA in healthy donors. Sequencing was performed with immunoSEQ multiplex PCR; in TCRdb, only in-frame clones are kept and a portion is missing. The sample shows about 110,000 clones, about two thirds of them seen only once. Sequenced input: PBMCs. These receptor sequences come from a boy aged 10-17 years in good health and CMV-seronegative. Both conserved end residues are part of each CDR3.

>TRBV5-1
CASSLVDYLGNTEAFF
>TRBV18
CASSPRTSGRFYNEQFF
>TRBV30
CAWKRLAGYEQYF
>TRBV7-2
CASSPRQGYNSPLHF
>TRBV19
CASSIQGGGYTF
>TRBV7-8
CASSLKNRGLANTIYF
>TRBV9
CASSVGTHMNTEAFF
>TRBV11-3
CASSSDTEAFF
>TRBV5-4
CASSFRLEDYEQYF
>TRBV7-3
CASSSRVLGEQFF
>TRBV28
CASSFEGARSGYTF
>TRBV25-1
CASSTSGTAYEQYF
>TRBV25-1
CASQGWETQYF
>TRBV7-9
CASSLYFNEQFF
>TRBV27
CASSFRGQGALYGYTF
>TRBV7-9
CASYLQSGTSYNEQFF
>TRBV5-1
CASSLAHRGGETQYF
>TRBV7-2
CASSLEDRIYGYTF
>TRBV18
CASSPSPSGFEAFF
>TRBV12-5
CASAKGSGRATNEKLFF
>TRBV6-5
CASSGGGPGTGELFF
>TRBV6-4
CASSDGGLGTDTQYF
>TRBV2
CASRELTTNEKLFF
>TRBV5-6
CASSLALIPSEQYF
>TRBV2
CASRRNPSGEKLFF
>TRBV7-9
CASSLGQTNEKLFF
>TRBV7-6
CASSPNRVWAEAFF
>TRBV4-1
CASSPGLAGYEQYF
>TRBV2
CASSEAAGGNQPQHF
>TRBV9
CASSRGDFSSYEQYF
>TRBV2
CASTRDRGNQPQHF
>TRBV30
CAWSVTKNTEAFF
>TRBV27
CASRTGLVTEKLFF
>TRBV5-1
CASSLEEGATEAFF
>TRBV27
CASSLWQGGDTF
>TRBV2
CASSLSGNTIYF
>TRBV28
CASRRGRWDEKLFF
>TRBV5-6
CASSLRQVQNTGELFF
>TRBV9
CASSVSTENTEAFF
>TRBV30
CAWSVQGTGERETQYF
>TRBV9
CASSVGDRGYEQYF
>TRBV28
CASSGFTDTQYF
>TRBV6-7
CASSRRWDRRSPSATKNIQYF
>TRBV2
CASSEEGQSALHF
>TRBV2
CASSSYLTEAFF
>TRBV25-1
CASSEYPGQGRGGYTF
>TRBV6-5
CASSYRTGGVGNTIYF
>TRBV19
CASSIRAGPYEQYF
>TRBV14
CASSQVLAGGANGYTF
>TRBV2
CASSEALPGEETQYF
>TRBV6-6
CASSYSARRASYEQYF